The rows below give T cell receptor beta chains drawn from one sample of a study of blood T cells in healthy people across ages. TCRdb independently ran MiXCR on the 5' RACE reads; one entry per CDR3 protein. The table includes around 800,000 distinct CDR3 sequences, about 46% detected once. The sequenced sample was blood. The source is a man at least 80 years old in good health. Both conserved end residues are part of each CDR3. D genes are given only for firm matches. Size values are once, few and many counts, or a class for expanded clones, and some rows have none.

cdr3_nt: TGTGCCACCAGCAGAGATCCGGCTAGCGGGAGGGGAGATGAGCAGTTCTTC
cdr3_aa: CATSRDPASGRGDEQFF
clone_size: many
j_call: TRBJ2-1
d_call: TRBD2
v_call: TRBV15

cdr3_nt: TGTGCCAGCAGCTCCTACTCAGGTCAGGGATATGGCTACACCTTC
cdr3_aa: CASSSYSGQGYGYTF
clone_size: few
j_call: TRBJ1-2
d_call: .
v_call: TRBV9

cdr3_nt: TGTGCCAGCAGCTTAGATATAGTTCAAGGGGGGTATGGCTACACCTTC
cdr3_aa: CASSLDIVQGGYGYTF
clone_size: once
j_call: TRBJ1-2
d_call: .
v_call: TRBV7-2

cdr3_nt: TGTGCCACCAGCCGAGGAGCGGATACAGATACGCAGTATTTT
cdr3_aa: CATSRGADTDTQYF
clone_size: once
j_call: TRBJ2-3
d_call: .
v_call: TRBV15

cdr3_nt: TGTGCAAGCAGTCAATATCTAGCGGGAGGGCAAGTCGGCACAGATACGCAGTATTTT
cdr3_aa: CASSQYLAGGQVGTDTQYF
clone_size: .
j_call: TRBJ2-3
d_call: TRBD2
v_call: TRBV28

cdr3_nt: TGCAGTGAACTAGGCACAGATACGCAGTATTTT
cdr3_aa: CSELGTDTQYF
clone_size: few
j_call: TRBJ2-3
d_call: .
v_call: TRBV20-1

cdr3_nt: TGTGCCAGCAGCCGTATCGGGCCAGAGGCCAGCTACAATGAGCAGTACTTC
cdr3_aa: CASSRIGPEASYNEQYF
clone_size: .
j_call: TRBJ2-7
d_call: .
v_call: TRBV11-3

cdr3_nt: TGTGCCAGCAGTCAAGCGGGAGGGGGCACAGATACGCAGTATTTT
cdr3_aa: CASSQAGGGTDTQYF
clone_size: few
j_call: TRBJ2-3
d_call: TRBD2
v_call: TRBV12-3/TRBV12-4

cdr3_nt: TGTGCCAGCAGCGTAGGCGGAGCGAACACCGGGGAGCTGTTTTTT
cdr3_aa: CASSVGGANTGELFF
clone_size: .
j_call: TRBJ2-2
d_call: .
v_call: TRBV9

cdr3_nt: TGTGCCAGCAGCCACTGGGACAGAGTGAACACTGAAGCTTTCTTT
cdr3_aa: CASSHWDRVNTEAFF
clone_size: few
j_call: TRBJ1-1
d_call: TRBD1
v_call: TRBV7-2

cdr3_nt: TGTGCCAGCAGTCAAGTCCCCGGGACATACCAAGAGACCCAGTACTTC
cdr3_aa: CASSQVPGTYQETQYF
clone_size: few
j_call: TRBJ2-5
d_call: .
v_call: TRBV28

cdr3_nt: TGTGCCAGCAGTTCCTGGACAGGGGGCGTCTACGAGCAGTACTTC
cdr3_aa: CASSSWTGGVYEQYF
clone_size: few
j_call: TRBJ2-7
d_call: TRBD1
v_call: TRBV28

cdr3_nt: TGCAGTGCGGCGGGGGATAACTATGGCTACACCTTC
cdr3_aa: CSAAGDNYGYTF
clone_size: .
j_call: TRBJ1-2
d_call: .
v_call: TRBV20-1

cdr3_nt: TGCGCCAGCAGCCAACGGGACAGTTCCTACGAGCAGTACTTC
cdr3_aa: CASSQRDSSYEQYF
clone_size: .
j_call: TRBJ2-7
d_call: TRBD1
v_call: TRBV4-1

cdr3_nt: TGTGCCAGCAGTCCCCCTCCGGGACAGGGGGCAGAAGGTGGAGATACGCAGTATTTT
cdr3_aa: CASSPPPGQGAEGGDTQYF
clone_size: few
j_call: TRBJ2-3
d_call: TRBD1
v_call: TRBV27

cdr3_nt: TGTGCCAGCAGCGTAGCAACTGGCGGCGCGGGGAACCAAGAGACCCAGTACTTC
cdr3_aa: CASSVATGGAGNQETQYF
clone_size: .
j_call: TRBJ2-5
d_call: .
v_call: TRBV9

cdr3_nt: TGTGCCTGGAGTGTACGGCTGGAGACCCAGTACTTC
cdr3_aa: CAWSVRLETQYF
clone_size: .
j_call: TRBJ2-5
d_call: .
v_call: TRBV30

cdr3_nt: TGCGCCAGCAGCAACGGACTCACCTACGAGCAGTACTTC
cdr3_aa: CASSNGLTYEQYF
clone_size: .
j_call: TRBJ2-7
d_call: .
v_call: TRBV5-1

cdr3_nt: TGCAGTTCGTGGACTAGCGGGAGGTTCGAGCAGTACTTT
cdr3_aa: CSSWTSGRFEQYF
clone_size: .
j_call: TRBJ2-7
d_call: TRBD2
v_call: TRBV20-1

cdr3_nt: TGCGCCAGCAGCGTAGATGGAGTGGCGAACACTGAAGCTTTCTTT
cdr3_aa: CASSVDGVANTEAFF
clone_size: few
j_call: TRBJ1-1
d_call: .
v_call: TRBV5-1

cdr3_nt: TGCGCCAGCAGCAATAGCGGAGGCACAGATACGCAGTATTTT
cdr3_aa: CASSNSGGTDTQYF
clone_size: .
j_call: TRBJ2-3
d_call: .
v_call: TRBV5-1

cdr3_nt: TGTGCCAGCACCGTTAAGGGGGCGGTCTACGAGCAGTACTTC
cdr3_aa: CASTVKGAVYEQYF
clone_size: many
j_call: TRBJ2-7
d_call: TRBD1
v_call: TRBV12-3/TRBV12-4

cdr3_nt: TGTGCCAGCAGCTTATTCGGACAGCTCAAAAACATTCAGTACTTC
cdr3_aa: CASSLFGQLKNIQYF
clone_size: .
j_call: TRBJ2-4
d_call: .
v_call: TRBV7-2

cdr3_nt: TGTGCCAGCAGCCAAGATTGGGTTGCCTACGAGCAGTACTTC
cdr3_aa: CASSQDWVAYEQYF
clone_size: .
j_call: TRBJ2-7
d_call: .
v_call: TRBV4-2

cdr3_nt: TGTGCCAGCGGGAGGCGGCCCCAGCATTTT
cdr3_aa: CASGRRPQHF
clone_size: few
j_call: TRBJ1-5
d_call: .
v_call: TRBV6-5

cdr3_nt: TGTGCCAGCAGCAAAAATGGTCTGGGATCGGGCGAGCAGTACTTC
cdr3_aa: CASSKNGLGSGEQYF
clone_size: many
j_call: TRBJ2-7
d_call: .
v_call: TRBV12-3/TRBV12-4

cdr3_nt: TGCGCCAGCAGCCCGGGTGGGGGAAGGATCCAGTACTTC
cdr3_aa: CASSPGGGRIQYF
clone_size: .
j_call: TRBJ2-5
d_call: .
v_call: TRBV5-1

cdr3_nt: TGTGCCAGCAGCCACGACAGGGCGTTGGGAAACACCATATATTTT
cdr3_aa: CASSHDRALGNTIYF
clone_size: .
j_call: TRBJ1-3
d_call: TRBD1
v_call: TRBV7-9

cdr3_nt: TGTGCCAGCAGTCGCATAGCTTACGAGCAGTACTTC
cdr3_aa: CASSRIAYEQYF
clone_size: .
j_call: TRBJ2-7
d_call: .
v_call: TRBV12-3/TRBV12-4

cdr3_nt: TGCGCCAGCAGCTTGGCCTTAGCGGGAGACTTCACAGATACGCAGTATTTT
cdr3_aa: CASSLALAGDFTDTQYF
clone_size: .
j_call: TRBJ2-3
d_call: TRBD2
v_call: TRBV5-1

cdr3_nt: TGCAGTGCTGGAACAGGGAGAGAGTACTTC
cdr3_aa: CSAGTGREYF
clone_size: .
j_call: TRBJ2-7
d_call: .
v_call: TRBV20-1

cdr3_nt: TGCGCCAGCAGCATTGACAACCAGCACACCGGGGAGCTGTTTTTT
cdr3_aa: CASSIDNQHTGELFF
clone_size: .
j_call: TRBJ2-2
d_call: .
v_call: TRBV5-1

cdr3_nt: TGTGCCAGCAGCCCCACGGTGGGAACCTACGAGCAGTACTTC
cdr3_aa: CASSPTVGTYEQYF
clone_size: .
j_call: TRBJ2-7
d_call: .
v_call: TRBV9

cdr3_nt: TGTGCCAGCAGCCACTGGGTTGGGGCCCAGCGGGAGGGCGAAGGATCCTACAATGAGCAGTTCTTC
cdr3_aa: CASSHWVGAQREGEGSYNEQFF
clone_size: few
j_call: TRBJ2-1
d_call: TRBD2
v_call: TRBV3-1

cdr3_nt: TGTGCCAGCAGTTTAAAGGGGGCAGTCATCGATAATTCACCCCTCCACTTT
cdr3_aa: CASSLKGAVIDNSPLHF
clone_size: .
j_call: TRBJ1-6
d_call: TRBD1
v_call: TRBV12-3/TRBV12-4

cdr3_nt: TGCGCCAGCAGCGTTGGGTCCGGTGGGGGAGGCAATCAGCCCCAGCATTTT
cdr3_aa: CASSVGSGGGGNQPQHF
clone_size: .
j_call: TRBJ1-5
d_call: .
v_call: TRBV5-1

cdr3_nt: TGCAGTGCTAGTCCGCGTGATTGGGTTTTTTTGTACAATGAGCAGTACTTC
cdr3_aa: CSASPRDWVFLYNEQYF
clone_size: few
j_call: TRBJ2-5
d_call: .
v_call: TRBV20-1

cdr3_nt: TGTGCCAGCAGCGCTGAAGGTGGACGGGCAGCCAAAAACATTCAGTACTTC
cdr3_aa: CASSAEGGRAAKNIQYF
clone_size: .
j_call: TRBJ2-4
d_call: .
v_call: TRBV5-4

cdr3_nt: TGCAGCGTTGAGGGGGAGAACACAGATACGCAGTATTTT
cdr3_aa: CSVEGENTDTQYF
clone_size: many
j_call: TRBJ2-3
d_call: .
v_call: TRBV29-1